This is a list of T cell receptor beta chains from one sample in a study of neurological immune-mediated disorders. TCRdb analysed the 5' RACE reads with MiXCR anew, one entry per CDR3 protein. The sample shows about 65,000 distinct CDR3 sequences, 4.1% of them seen only once. Material for sequencing was PBMCs. These receptors came from a man aged 45-60 years with multiple sclerosis. CDR3s include the opening cysteine and the closing phenylalanine or tryptophan. Each record gives: V gene, CDR3 length, J gene, CDR3 protein.

TRBV15	19	TRBJ2-2	CATSRVGPGVGGNTGELFF
TRBV7-2	14	TRBJ1-4	CASSLQLGGEKLFF
TRBV18	13	TRBJ1-1	CASSQSRSTEAFF
TRBV4-3	16	TRBJ2-7	CASSQASGTGIYEQYF
TRBV2	12	TRBJ2-3	CASSAEIGRRYF
TRBV5-1	16	TRBJ2-3	CASSLAGGRDTDTQYF
TRBV7-2	12	TRBJ2-7	CASSHGVYEQYF
TRBV12-3/TRBV12-4	14	TRBJ2-3	CASMSGGPGDTQYF
TRBV2	15	TRBJ2-7	CASTTGGASSYEQYF
TRBV5-5	17	TRBJ1-3	CASSSLAVSYSGNTIYF
TRBV20-1	15	TRBJ1-1	CSAREGTGANTEAFF
TRBV4-3	15	TRBJ2-7	CASSQVAGGAYEQYF
TRBV15	15	TRBJ1-6	CATSEGTGLNSPLHF
TRBV3-1	17	TRBJ1-2	CASSRTGTGGYNYGYTF
TRBV6-6	18	TRBJ2-5	CASSFGTRTSGGQETQYF
TRBV5-1	12	TRBJ1-5	CATDRGDQPQHF
TRBV27	12	TRBJ1-2	CASSLGGQGYTF
TRBV20-1	15	TRBJ2-5	CSARDVIGTPRAQYF
TRBV7-6	15	TRBJ1-1	CASSLSAGVNTEAFF
TRBV28	17	TRBJ1-5	CASSFSPTVPKHQPQHF
TRBV3-1	15	TRBJ2-1	CASSQDFGSYNEQFF
TRBV4-1	15	TRBJ1-2	CASSQGPARDDGYTF
TRBV5-1	16	TRBJ1-4	CASSLVHQDYDEKLFF
TRBV5-1	13	TRBJ1-1	CASSPAVNTEAFF
TRBV5-1	15	TRBJ2-2	CASSQRTSDTGELFF
TRBV20-1	14	TRBJ1-1	CSARSPGLGTEAFF
TRBV5-1	15	TRBJ2-1	CASSLTRSSYNEQFF
TRBV5-6	14	TRBJ1-1	CASRRRGANTEAFF
TRBV5-1	13	TRBJ2-3	CASSLGWRDTQYF
TRBV15	14	TRBJ2-3	CATSRVASQDTQYF
TRBV12-3/TRBV12-4	13	TRBJ1-4	CASSPDSWEKLFF
TRBV5-5	14	TRBJ1-1	CASSFQRINTEAFF
TRBV20-1	16	TRBJ1-1	CSAPSPRGTANTEAFF
TRBV5-1	11	TRBJ2-1	CASSLAIEQFF
TRBV29-1	13	TRBJ2-7	CSGQGVPGAEQYF
TRBV5-1	18	TRBJ1-1	CASSLGATSPSGNTEAFF
TRBV7-8	17	TRBJ2-1	CASSLMGPTSSYNEQFF
TRBV29-1	14	TRBJ1-1	CSVEALMGTGGAFF
TRBV7-7	15	TRBJ2-2	CASRPGTKNTGELFF
TRBV7-9	14	TRBJ2-2	CASERGTNTGELFF
TRBV6-5	16	TRBJ2-2	CASSPWTGPHTGELFF
TRBV5-1	13	TRBJ2-5	CASRQNSQETQYF
TRBV7-9	12	TRBJ1-6	CASSSFNSPLNF
TRBV19	13	TRBJ2-5	CASSSTAQETQYF
TRBV4-1	14	TRBJ2-6	CASSRGPGANVLTF
TRBV20-1	11	TRBJ2-4	CSARHRDIQYF
TRBV3-1	16	TRBJ2-3	CASSRSTGVSTDTQYF
TRBV6-5	13	TRBJ1-5	CASSHGGVQPQHF
TRBV19	13	TRBJ2-3	CASNDRIRDTQYF
TRBV24-1	15	TRBJ2-3	CATSDRQGFQDTQYF
TRBV18	15	TRBJ1-1	CASSPRDSGLGGPFF
TRBV20-1	17	TRBJ2-3	CSARLPGLAGGTDTQYF
TRBV20-1	14	TRBJ2-5	CSARTGQPQETQYF
TRBV20-1	15	TRBJ1-5	CSASPSPYSNQPQHF
TRBV6-5	16	TRBJ1-1	CASSLGTGRMNTEAFF
TRBV18	15	TRBJ1-5	CASSQGGPGNQPQHF
TRBV12-3/TRBV12-4	15	TRBJ2-4	CASSAGIVAKNIQYF
TRBV7-3	15	TRBJ2-4	CASSPLAGGLDIQYF
TRBV6-5	14	TRBJ2-7	CASSYSGISYEQYF
TRBV5-5	18	TRBJ1-5	CASSLELTGYYSNQPQHF